This T cell receptor (beta chain) was recorded in a study of immune evolution from preneoplasia to lung adenocarcinoma. Study-wide points: Top clone frequencies peaked in normal lung, apparently declining through invasive adenocarcinoma. Later-stage lesions appeared to have more T cells, more diversity, less clonality.

In germline, CDR1 is LGHNA, CDR2 YNFKEQ. CDR3 length equals 14 residues. The V gene end was trimmed by 2 bases and the J gene end by 2 bases; junction bases not matched to a gene: 2. Worth noting for this clone: The target antigen is unknown.

Sequencing used immunoSEQ multiplex PCR; TCRdb keeps in-frame clones, though not all of them. The sample shows a few thousand clones, 65% to 85% of them seen only once. Two lung cancer pathologists independently confirmed each histologic diagnosis. The chain has TRBV4-2 and TRBJ2-7, with 8 bases identical to TRBD2. This sequence was found in a person between 50 and 70 years old with lung adenocarcinoma. Sequencing was performed on FFPE normal lung tissue adjacent to the tumor. The CDR3 region has the DNA TGTGCCAGCAGCCAAACTAGCGGACCCTACGAGCAGTACTTC. It translates to CASSQTSGPYEQYF.